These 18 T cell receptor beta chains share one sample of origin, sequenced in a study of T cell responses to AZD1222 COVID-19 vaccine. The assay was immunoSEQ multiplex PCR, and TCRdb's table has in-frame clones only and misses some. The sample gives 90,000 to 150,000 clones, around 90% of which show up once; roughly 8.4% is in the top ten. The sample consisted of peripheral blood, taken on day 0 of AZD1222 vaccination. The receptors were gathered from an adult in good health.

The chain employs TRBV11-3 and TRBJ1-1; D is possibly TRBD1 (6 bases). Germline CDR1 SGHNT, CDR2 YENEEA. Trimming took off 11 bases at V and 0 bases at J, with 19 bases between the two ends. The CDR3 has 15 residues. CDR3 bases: TGTGCCGGACAGCCCCCAAGGTCTGTGAACACTGAAGCTTTCTTT. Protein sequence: CAGQPPRSVNTEAFF.

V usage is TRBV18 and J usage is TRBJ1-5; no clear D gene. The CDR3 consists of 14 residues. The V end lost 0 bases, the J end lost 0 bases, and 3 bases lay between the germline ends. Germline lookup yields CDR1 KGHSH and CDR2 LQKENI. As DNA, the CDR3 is TGTGCCAGCTCACCACCGAATAGCAATCAGCCCCAGCATTTT. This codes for CASSPPNSNQPQHF. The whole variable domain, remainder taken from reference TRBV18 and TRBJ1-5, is NAGVMQNPRHLVRRRGQEARLRCSPMKGHSHVYWYRQLPEEGLKFMVYLQKENIIDESGMPKERFSAEFPKEGPSILRIQQVVRGDSAAYFCASSPPNSNQPQHFGDGTRLSIL.

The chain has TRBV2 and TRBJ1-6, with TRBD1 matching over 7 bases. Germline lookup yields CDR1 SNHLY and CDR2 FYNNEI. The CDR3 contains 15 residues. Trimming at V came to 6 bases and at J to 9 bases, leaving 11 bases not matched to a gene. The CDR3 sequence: CASRPTGLGASPLHF. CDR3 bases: TGTGCCAGCAGACCGACAGGGTTGGGGGCTTCACCCCTCCACTTT.

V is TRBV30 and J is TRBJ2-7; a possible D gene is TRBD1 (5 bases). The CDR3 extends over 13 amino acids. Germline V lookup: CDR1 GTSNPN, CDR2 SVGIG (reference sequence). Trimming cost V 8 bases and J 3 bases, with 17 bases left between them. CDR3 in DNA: TGTGCCGCAAGGGCAGGGATCTTCTACGAGCAGTACTTC. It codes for CAARAGIFYEQYF.

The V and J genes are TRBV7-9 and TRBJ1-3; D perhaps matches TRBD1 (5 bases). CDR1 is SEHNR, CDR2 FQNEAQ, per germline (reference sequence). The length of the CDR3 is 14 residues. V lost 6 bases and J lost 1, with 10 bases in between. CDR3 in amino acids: CASRAWGSGNTIYF. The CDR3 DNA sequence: TGTGCCAGCAGAGCCTGGGGGTCTGGAAACACCATATATTTT. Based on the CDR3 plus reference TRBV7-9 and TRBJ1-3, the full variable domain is DTGVSQNPRHKITKRGQNVTFRCDPISEHNRLYWYRQTLGQGPEFLTYFQNEAQLEKSRLLSDRFSAERPKGSFSTLEIQRTEQGDSAMYLCASRAWGSGNTIYFGEGSWLTVV.

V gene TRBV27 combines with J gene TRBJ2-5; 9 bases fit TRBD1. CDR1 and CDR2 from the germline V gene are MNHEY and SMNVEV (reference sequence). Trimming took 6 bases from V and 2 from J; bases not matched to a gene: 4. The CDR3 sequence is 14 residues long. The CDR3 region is CASRDRGTQETQYF. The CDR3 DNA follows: TGTGCCAGCAGAGACAGGGGGACTCAAGAGACCCAGTACTTC.

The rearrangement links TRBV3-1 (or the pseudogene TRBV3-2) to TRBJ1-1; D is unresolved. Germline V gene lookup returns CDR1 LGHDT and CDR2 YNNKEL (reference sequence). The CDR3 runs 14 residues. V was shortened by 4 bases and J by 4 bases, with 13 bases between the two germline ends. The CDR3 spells CASSPTPAGTEAFF. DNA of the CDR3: TGTGCCAGCAGCCCCACTCCGGCCGGCACTGAAGCTTTCTTT.

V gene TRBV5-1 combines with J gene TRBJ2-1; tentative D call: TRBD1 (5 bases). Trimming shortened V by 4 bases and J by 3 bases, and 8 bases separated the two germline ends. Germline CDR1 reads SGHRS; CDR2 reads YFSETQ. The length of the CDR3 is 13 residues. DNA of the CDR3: TGCGCCAGCAGCCCGACAGACTACAATGAGCAGTTCTTC. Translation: CASSPTDYNEQFF.

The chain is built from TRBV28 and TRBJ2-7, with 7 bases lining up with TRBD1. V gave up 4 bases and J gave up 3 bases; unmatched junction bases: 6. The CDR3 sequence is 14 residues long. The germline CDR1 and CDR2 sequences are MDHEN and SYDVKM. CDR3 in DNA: TGTGCCAGCAGTTCTCGACAGGGAGACTACGAGCAGTACTTC. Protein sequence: CASSSRQGDYEQYF.

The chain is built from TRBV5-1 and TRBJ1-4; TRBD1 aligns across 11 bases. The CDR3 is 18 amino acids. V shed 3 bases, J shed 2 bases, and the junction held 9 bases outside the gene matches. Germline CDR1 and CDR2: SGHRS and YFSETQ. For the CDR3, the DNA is TGCGCCAGCAGCTATGGGACAGGGGGAATTGTCACTAATGAAAAACTGTTTTTT. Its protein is CASSYGTGGIVTNEKLFF.

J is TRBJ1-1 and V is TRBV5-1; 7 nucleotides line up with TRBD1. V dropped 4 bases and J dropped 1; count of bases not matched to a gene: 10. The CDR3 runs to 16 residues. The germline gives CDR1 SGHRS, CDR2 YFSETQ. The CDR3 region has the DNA TGCGCCAGCAGCCCTAACCGACAGGGAACGAACACTGAAGCTTTCTTT. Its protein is CASSPNRQGTNTEAFF.

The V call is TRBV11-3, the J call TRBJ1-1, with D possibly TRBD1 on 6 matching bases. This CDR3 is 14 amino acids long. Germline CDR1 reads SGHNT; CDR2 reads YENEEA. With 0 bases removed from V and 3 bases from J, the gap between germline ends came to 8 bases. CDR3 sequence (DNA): TGTGCCAGCAGCTTAGAAACAGGGTACACTGAAGCTTTCTTT. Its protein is CASSLETGYTEAFF.

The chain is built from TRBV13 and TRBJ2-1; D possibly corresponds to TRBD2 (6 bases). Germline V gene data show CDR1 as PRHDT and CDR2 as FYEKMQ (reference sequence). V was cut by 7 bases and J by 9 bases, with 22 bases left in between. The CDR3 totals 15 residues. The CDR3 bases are TGTGCCAGCACCCGGGTTGGCGGGGAAGGGGTTGAGCAGTTCTTC. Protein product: CASTRVGGEGVEQFF.

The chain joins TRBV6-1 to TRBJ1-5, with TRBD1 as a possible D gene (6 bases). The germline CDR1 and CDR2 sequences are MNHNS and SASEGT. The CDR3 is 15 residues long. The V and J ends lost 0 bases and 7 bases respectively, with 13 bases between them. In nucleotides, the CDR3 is TGTGCCAGCAGTGAAGCTCGGGGGGCAGGGCAGCCCCAGCATTTT. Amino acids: CASSEARGAGQPQHF.

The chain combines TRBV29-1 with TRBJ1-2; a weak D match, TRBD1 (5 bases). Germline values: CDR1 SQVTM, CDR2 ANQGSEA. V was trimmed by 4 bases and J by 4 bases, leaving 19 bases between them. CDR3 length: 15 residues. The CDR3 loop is CSVVPDRNDPYGYTF. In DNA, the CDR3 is TGCAGCGTTGTTCCCGACAGAAACGATCCCTATGGCTACACCTTC.

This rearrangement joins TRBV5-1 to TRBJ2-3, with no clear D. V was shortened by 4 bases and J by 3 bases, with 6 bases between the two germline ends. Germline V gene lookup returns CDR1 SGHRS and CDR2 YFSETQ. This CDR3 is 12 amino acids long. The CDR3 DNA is TGCGCCAGCAGCCCTAATACAGATACGCAGTATTTT. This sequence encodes CASSPNTDTQYF.

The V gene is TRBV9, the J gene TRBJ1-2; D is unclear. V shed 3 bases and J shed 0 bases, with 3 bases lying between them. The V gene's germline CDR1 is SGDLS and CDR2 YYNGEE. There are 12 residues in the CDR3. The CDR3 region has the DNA TGTGCCAGCAGCGGCCCTAACTATGGCTACACCTTC. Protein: CASSGPNYGYTF.

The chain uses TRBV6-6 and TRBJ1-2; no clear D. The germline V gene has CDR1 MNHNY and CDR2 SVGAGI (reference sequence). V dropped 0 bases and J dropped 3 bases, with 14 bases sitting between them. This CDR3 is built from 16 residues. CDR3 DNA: TGTGCCAGCAGTTACTCTTCACGCGGACGAGACTATGGCTACACCTTC. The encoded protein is CASSYSSRGRDYGYTF.